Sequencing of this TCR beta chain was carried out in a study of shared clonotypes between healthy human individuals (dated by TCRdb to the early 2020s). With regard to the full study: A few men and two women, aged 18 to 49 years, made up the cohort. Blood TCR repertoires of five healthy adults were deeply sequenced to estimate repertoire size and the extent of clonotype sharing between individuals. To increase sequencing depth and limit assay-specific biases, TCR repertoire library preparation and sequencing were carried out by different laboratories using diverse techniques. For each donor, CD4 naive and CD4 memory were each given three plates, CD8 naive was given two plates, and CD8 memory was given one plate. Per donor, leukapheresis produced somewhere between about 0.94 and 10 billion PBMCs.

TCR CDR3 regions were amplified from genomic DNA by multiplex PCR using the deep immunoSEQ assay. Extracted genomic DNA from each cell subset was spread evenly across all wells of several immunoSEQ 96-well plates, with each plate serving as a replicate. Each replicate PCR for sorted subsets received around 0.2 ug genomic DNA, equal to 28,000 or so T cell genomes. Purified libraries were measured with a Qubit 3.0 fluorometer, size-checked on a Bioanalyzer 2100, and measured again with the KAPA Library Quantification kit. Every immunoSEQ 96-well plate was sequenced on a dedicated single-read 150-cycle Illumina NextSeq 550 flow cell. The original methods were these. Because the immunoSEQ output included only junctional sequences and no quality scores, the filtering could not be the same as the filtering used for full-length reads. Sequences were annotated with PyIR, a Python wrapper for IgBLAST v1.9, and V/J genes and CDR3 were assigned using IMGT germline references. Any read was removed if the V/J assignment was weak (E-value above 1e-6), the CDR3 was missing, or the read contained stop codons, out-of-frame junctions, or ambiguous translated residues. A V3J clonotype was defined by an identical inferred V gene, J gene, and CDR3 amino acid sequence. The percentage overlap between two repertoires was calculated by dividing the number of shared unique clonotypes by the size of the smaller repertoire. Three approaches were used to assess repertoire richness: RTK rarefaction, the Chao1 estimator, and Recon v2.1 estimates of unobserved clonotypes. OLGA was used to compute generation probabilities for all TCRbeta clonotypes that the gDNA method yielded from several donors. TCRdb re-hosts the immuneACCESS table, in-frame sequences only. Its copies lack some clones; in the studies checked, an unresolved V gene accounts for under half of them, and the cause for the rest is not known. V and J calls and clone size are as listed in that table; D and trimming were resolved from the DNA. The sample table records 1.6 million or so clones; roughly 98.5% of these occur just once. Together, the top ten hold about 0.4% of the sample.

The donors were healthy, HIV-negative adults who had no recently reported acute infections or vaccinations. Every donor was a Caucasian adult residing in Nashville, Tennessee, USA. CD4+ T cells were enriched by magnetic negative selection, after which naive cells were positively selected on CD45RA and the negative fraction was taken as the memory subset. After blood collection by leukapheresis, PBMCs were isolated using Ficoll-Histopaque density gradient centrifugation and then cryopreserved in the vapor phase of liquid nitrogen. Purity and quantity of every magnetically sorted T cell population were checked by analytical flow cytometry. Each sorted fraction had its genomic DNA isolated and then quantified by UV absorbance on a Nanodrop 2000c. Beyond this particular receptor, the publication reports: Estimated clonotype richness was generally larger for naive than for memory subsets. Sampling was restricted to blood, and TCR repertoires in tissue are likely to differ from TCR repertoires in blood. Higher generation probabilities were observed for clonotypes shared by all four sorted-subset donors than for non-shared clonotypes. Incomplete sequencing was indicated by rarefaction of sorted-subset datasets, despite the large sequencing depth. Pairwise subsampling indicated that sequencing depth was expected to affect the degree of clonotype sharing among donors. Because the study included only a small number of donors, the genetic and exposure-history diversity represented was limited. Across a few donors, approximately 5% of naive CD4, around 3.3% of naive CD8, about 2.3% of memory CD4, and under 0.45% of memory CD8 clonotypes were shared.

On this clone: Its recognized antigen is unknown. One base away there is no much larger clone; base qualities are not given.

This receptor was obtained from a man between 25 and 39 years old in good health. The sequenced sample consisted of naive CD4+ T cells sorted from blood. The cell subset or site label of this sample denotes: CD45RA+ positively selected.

The CDR3: CASSLTGSLASDTQYF. Read as DNA, the sequence is TGTGCCAGCAGCTTAACGGGGTCGTTAGCGTCAGATACGCAGTATTTT. Here the chain combines TRBV7-9 and TRBJ2-3, and TRBD2 may be the D gene, going by 5 matching bases. The CDR3, cysteine through phenylalanine, is 16 amino acids long. Just the 48-base CDR3 DNA is kept, in frame starting at base 1. Reading the germline V gene (reference sequence) gives CDR1 SEHNR and CDR2 FQNEAQ. V loses 2 bases, J loses 4 bases, and the germline ends lie 16 bases apart.